This T cell receptor beta chain was captured in a study of T cell repertoires in cytomegalovirus infection. The overall study: Indicated by public TCR beta signatures were CMV infection and matching HLA type.

As for this clonotype: As yet, its antigen is unknown.

Study findings and constraints: Ex vivo, HLA-C-restricted CMV-specific TCR beta clonotypes prevailed over the rest of the response. Summed frequency of public TCR beta families distinguished CMV carriers with the relevant HLA.

TCRdb ran MiXCR on the reads and lists one entry per CDR3 protein. The repertoire holds some 600,000 distinct CDR3 sequences, 24% seen once, with 6.5% to 10% in the top ten. V lost 7 bases and J 4 bases, leaving 8 bases between the germline ends. Germline values: CDR1 SNHLY, CDR2 FYNNEI. The CDR3 extends over 12 amino acids. The rearrangement uses TRBV2 and TRBJ2-1, with D unclear. This TCR was sampled from a human donor in good health (CMV status not recorded). Some clones in this sample may be carry-over from other donors' samples. The specimen was CD8+ T cells from PBMCs. This CDR3 reads CASIRVYNEQFF. The CDR3 coding sequence is TGTGCCAGCATCCGGGTGTACAATGAGCAGTTCTTC. The full variable domain, rest sourced from reference TRBV2 and TRBJ2-1, is EPEVTQTPSHQVTQMGQEVILRCVPISNHLYFYWYRQILGQKVEFLVSFYNNEISEKSEIFDDQFSVERPDGSNFTLKIRSTKLEDSAMYFCASIRVYNEQFFGPGTRLTVL.